The present T cell receptor (beta chain) was sequenced within a study of T cell responses to AZD1222 COVID-19 vaccine listed by TCRdb under 2021. A note on the overall study: TCR sequencing covered about 230 trial participants: approximately 200 given two doses of AZD1222 and approximately 25 given two doses of MenACWY control vaccine. Trial participants were enrolled by age into subgroups of 18-55, 56-69 and 70-plus years, and approximately 150, 30 and 60 TCR-sequenced participants, respectively, were included in these subgroups.

The time point label here, explained by the study, means: about 28 days (+/-7) after the second vaccine dose. AZD1222 recipients with second doses at about 4 weeks or about 12 weeks were pooled, because spike-specific TCR depth and breadth did not differ between schedules. Samples from vaccinated people were obtained from the UK trials COV001 and COV002, which included a single-blind randomized controlled phase 2/3 trial of AZD1222 (ChAdOx1 nCoV-19) in healthy adults. For TCRbeta chain sequencing, PBMC samples were collected from trial participants at day 0 and at day 28 after the second dose. Overall results and qualifications from the work: Participants were mostly white British, with more females than males. The authors suggested clonal diversity may have been underestimated. The vaccine-associated CD4 TCRs covered the entire spike protein, and the dominant responses fell in regions 160-218 and 743-854. Reportedly, close to half of the unique spike-specific TCRs recognized epitopes lying outside the regions that are mutated in the B.1.351 and B.1.1.7 variants. Because no day 14 peak-response samples were available, repertoires were characterized only after the peak T cell response. Conclusions about previously exposed vaccinees are limited, since just six or seven AZD1222 recipients were seropositive for SARS-CoV-2 at baseline. The 56-69-year group was small, and its depth increase did not reach significance, likely because of low power. A significant rise in spike-specific TCR breadth and depth was observed after two AZD1222 doses relative to day 0 and relative to MenACWY recipients.

The CDR3 regions of human TCRbeta chains were analyzed by immunosequencing. On the study's bioinformatics: Repertoire TCRs were matched against a reference library of SARS-CoV-2-specific TCRs generated with the MIRA antigen-specificity platform. Breadth meant the fraction of unique TCRs that were SARS-CoV-2-associated, whereas depth meant the fraction of total T cells that were SARS-CoV-2-associated. Using the MIRA data, each spike-specific TCR was mapped to the spike region that the TCR reacts to and placed in a CD4 or CD8 class. Log10-transformed breadth and depth values were compared by one-way ANOVA with Sidak's multiple comparisons tests. TCRdb's version of the immuneACCESS table is confined to in-frame rearrangements and falls short of the full clone set. An unresolved V gene accounts for under half of the shortfall where checked; the remainder is of unknown origin. Clone size and the V and J calls come from that table; the DNA yielded D and trimming. The sample table lists under 200,000 clones, around nine tenths of them with a count of one. The ten largest clones capture about 25% of the sample.

Worth noting for this clone: The antigen this receptor binds is unknown. Per-nucleotide qualities are absent, and no much larger clonotype sits a single base away.

Sequences were derived from peripheral blood, sampled 28 days after the second AZD1222 dose. This TCR was sampled from an adult who received the AZD1222 COVID-19 vaccine.

The base sequence is TGTGCCAGCAGCCACGGGGAGCAGCCCCAGCATTTT. This codes for CASSHGEQPQHF. The receptor chain draws on TRBV7-9 and TRBJ1-5; too little of a D gene remains to name it. CDR1 and CDR2, per the germline V gene (reference sequence), are SEHNR and FQNEAQ. V and J lose 5 bases and 7 bases, and a span of 9 bases separates them. The CDR3, from cysteine to phenylalanine, totals 12 residues. Just the 36-base CDR3 DNA is kept, in frame starting at base 1.